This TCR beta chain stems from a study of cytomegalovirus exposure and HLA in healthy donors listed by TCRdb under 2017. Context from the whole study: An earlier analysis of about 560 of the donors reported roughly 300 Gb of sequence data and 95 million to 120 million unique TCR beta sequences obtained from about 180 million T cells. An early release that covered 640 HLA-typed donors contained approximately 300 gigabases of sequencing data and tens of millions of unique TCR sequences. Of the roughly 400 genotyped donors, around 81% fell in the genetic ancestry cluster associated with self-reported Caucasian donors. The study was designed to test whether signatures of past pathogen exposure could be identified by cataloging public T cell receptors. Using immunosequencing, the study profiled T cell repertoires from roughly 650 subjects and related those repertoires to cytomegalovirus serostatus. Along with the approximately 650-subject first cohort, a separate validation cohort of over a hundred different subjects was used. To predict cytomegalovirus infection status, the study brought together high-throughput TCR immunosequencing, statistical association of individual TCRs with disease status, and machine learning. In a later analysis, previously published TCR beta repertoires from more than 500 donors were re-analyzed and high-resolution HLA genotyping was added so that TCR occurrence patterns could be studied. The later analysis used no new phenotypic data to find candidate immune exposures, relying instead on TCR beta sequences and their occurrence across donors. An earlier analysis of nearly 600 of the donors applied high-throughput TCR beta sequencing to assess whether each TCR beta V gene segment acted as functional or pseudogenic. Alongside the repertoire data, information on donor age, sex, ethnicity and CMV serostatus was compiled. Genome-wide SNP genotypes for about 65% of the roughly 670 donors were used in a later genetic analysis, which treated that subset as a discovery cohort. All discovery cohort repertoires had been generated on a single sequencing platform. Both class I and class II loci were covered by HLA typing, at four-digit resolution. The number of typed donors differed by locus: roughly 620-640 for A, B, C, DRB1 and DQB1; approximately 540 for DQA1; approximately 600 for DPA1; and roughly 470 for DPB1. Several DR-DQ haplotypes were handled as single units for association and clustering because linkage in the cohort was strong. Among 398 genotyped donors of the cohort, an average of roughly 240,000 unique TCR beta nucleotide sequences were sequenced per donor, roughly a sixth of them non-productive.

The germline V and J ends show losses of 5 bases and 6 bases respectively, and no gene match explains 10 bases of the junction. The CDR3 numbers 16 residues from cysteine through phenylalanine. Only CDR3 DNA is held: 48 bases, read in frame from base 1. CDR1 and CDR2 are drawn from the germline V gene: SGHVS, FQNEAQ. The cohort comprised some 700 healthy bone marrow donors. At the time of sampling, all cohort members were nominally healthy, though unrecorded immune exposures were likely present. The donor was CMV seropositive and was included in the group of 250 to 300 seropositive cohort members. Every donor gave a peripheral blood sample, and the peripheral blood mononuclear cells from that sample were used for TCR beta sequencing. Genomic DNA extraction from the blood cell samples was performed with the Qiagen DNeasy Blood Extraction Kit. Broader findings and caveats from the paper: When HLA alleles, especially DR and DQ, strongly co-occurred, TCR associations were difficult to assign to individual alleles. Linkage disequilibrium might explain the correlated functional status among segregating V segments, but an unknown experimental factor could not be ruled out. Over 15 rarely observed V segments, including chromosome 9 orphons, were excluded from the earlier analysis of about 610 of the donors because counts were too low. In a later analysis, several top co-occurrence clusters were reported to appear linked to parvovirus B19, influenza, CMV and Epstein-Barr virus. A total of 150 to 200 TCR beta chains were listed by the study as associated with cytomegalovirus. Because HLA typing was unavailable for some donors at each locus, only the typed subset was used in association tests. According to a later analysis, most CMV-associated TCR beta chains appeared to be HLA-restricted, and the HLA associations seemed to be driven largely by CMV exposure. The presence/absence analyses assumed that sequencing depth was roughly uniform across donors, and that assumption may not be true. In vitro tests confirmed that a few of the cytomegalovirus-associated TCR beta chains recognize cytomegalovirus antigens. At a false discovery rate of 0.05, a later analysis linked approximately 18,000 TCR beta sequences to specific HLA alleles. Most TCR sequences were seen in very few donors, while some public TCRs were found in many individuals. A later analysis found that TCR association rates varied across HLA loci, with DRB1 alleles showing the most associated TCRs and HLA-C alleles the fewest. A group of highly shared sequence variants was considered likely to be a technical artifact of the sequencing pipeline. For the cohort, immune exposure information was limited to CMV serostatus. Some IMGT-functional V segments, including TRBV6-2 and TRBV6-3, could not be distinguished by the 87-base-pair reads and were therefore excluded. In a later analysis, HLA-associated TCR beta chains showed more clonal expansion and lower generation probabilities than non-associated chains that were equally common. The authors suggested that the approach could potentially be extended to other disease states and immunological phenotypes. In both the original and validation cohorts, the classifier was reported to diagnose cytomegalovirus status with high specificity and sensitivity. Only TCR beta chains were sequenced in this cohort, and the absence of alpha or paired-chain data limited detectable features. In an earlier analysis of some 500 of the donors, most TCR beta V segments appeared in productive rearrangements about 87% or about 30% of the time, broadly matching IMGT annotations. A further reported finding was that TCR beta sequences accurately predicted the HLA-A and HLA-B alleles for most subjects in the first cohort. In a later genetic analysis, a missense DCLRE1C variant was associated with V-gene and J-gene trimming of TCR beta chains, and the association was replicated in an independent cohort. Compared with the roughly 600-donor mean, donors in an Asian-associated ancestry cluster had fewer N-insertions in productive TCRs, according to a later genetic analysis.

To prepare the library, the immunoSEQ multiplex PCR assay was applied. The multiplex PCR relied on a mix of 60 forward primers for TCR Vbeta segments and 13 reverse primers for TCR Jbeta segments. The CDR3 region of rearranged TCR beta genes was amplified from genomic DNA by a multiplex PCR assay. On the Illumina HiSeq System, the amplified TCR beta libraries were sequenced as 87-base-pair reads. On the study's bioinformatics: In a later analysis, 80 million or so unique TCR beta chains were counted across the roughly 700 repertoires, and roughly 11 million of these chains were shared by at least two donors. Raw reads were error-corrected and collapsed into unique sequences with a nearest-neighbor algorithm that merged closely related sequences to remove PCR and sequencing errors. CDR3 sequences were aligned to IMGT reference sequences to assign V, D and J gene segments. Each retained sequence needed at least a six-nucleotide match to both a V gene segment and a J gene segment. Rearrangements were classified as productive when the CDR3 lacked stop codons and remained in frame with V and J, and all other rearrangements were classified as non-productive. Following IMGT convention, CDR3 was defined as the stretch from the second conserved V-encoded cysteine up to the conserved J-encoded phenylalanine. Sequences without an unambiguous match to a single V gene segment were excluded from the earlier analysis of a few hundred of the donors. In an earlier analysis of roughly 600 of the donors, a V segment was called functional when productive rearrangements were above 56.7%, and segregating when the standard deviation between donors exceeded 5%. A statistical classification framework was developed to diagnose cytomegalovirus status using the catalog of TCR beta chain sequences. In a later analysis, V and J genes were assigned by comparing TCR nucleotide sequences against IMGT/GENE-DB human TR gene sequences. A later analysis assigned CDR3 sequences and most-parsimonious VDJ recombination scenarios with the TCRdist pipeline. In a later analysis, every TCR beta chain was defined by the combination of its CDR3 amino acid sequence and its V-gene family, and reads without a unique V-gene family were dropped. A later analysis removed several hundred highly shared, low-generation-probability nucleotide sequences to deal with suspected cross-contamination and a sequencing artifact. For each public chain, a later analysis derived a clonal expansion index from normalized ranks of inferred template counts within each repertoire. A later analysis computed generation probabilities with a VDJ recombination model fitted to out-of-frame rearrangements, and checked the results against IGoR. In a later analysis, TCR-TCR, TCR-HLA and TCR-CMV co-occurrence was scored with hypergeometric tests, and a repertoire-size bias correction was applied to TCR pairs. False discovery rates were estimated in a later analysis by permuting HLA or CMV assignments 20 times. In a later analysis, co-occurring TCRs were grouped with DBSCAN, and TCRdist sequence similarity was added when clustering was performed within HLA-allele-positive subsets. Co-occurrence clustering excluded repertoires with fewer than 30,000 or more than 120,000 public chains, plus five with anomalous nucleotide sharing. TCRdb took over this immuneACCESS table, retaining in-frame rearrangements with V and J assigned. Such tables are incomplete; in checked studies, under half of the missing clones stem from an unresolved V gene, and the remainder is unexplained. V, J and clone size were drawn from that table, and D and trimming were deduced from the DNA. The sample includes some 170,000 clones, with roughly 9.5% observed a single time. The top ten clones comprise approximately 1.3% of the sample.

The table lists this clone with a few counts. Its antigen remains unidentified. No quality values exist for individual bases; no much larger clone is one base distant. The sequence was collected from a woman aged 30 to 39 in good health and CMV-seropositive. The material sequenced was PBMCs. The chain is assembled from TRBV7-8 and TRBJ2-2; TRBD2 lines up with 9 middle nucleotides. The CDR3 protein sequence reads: CASSRPGTSLAGELFF. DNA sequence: TGTGCCAGCAGCCGTCCCGGGACTAGCTTAGCCGGGGAGCTGTTTTTT.